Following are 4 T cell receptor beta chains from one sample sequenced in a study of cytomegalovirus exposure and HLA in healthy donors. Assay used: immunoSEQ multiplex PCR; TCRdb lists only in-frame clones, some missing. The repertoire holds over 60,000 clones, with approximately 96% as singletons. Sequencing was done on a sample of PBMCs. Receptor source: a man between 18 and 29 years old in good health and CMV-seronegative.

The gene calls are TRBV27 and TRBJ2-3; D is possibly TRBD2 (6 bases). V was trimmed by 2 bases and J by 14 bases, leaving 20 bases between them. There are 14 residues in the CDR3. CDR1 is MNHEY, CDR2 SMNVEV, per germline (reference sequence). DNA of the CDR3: TGTGCCAGCAGTTTACTTAGGGTGGAGGGTGGTCTGTATTTT. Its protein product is CASSLLRVEGGLYF.

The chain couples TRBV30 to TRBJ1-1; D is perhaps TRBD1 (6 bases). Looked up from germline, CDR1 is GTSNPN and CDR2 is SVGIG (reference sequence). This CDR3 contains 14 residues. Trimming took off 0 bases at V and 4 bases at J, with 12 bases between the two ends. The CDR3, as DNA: TGTGCCTGGAGTGTAACAGGGTTGGGCACTGAAGCTTTCTTT. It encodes CAWSVTGLGTEAFF.

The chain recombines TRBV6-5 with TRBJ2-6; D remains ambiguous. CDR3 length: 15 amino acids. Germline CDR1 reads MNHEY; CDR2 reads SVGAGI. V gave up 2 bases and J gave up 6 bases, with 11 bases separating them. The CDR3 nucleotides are TGTGCCAGCAGTTACGTCCTGTCGGTGGCCAACGTCCTGACTTTC. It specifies CASSYVLSVANVLTF.

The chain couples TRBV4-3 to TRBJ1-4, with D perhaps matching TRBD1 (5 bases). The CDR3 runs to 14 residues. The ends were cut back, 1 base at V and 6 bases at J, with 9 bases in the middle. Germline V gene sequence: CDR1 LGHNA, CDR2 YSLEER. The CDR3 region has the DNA TGCGCCAGCAGCCAAGCATGGGGGGATGAAAAACTGTTTTTT. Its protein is CASSQAWGDEKLFF.